This TCR beta chain comes out of a study of PD-L1 blockade in urothelial cancer. At the level of the study: Males with urothelial cancer arising in the bladder constituted most of the 29 patients. The median number of T cells present in blood samples was roughly 130,000.

The data were produced by immunoSEQ multiplex PCR, yet TCRdb's version contains in-frame clones alone and is incomplete. The sample has approximately 51,000 clones; roughly 86% are singletons. This clone has a single count. CDR1 and CDR2 (germline): SGHRS, YFSETQ. The CDR3 loop spans 19 amino acids. The trim removed 3 bases at V and 0 bases at J, leaving 9 bases unmatched. V is TRBV5-1 and J is TRBJ2-1; TRBD2 aligns across 13 bases. This receptor was obtained from a man aged 55-75 years with urothelial cancer. The starting material was PBMCs, obtained around atezolizumab (anti-PD-L1) treatment. The CDR3 nucleotides are TGCGCCAGCAGCTACCGGACTAGCGGGGGCCCAAGCTCCTACAATGAGCAGTTCTTC. It translates to CASSYRTSGGPSSYNEQFF.